This entry is about one TCR beta chain. The data belong to a study of OX40 agonist ivuxolimab in advanced cancers. Libraries were prepared by immunoSEQ multiplex PCR; TCRdb keeps only in-frame clonotypes and omits some of them. Of roughly 62,000 clones detected, about 85% appear once; the ten largest clones hold less than 5.5%. CDR1 is SGHAT, CDR2 FQNNGV, per germline. V was cut by 3 bases and J by 0 bases, with 8 bases left in between. The length of the CDR3 is 14 residues. Sequencing used CD4+ or CD8+ T cells sorted from blood, obtained in a trial of the OX40 agonist ivuxolimab. The V and J genes are TRBV11-2 and TRBJ1-1; D uncertain. This TCR came from an adult with an advanced solid tumor such as melanoma, head and neck, liver or kidney cancer. The CDR3 protein is CASSLEGMNTEAFF. As DNA, the CDR3 is TGTGCCAGCAGCTTGGAAGGGATGAACACTGAAGCTTTCTTT.